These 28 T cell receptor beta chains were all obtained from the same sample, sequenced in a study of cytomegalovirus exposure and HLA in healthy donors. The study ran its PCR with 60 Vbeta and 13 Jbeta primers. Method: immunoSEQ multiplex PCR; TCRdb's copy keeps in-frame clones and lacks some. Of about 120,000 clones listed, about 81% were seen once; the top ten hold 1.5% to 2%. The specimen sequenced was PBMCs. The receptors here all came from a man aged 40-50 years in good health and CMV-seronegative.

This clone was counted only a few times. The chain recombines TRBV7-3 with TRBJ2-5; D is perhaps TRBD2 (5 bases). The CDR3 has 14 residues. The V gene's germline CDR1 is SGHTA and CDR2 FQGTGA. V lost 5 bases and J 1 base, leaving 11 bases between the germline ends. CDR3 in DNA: TGTGCCAGCAGCCCACCAGGACTCCAAGAGACCCAGTACTTC. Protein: CASSPPGLQETQYF.

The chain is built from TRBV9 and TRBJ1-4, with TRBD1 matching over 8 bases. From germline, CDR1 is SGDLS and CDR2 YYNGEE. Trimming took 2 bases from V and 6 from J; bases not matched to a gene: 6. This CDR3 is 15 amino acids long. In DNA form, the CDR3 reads TGTGCCAGCAGCGTCCAGGGGGCCGAGGATGAAAAACTGTTTTTT. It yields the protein CASSVQGAEDEKLFF.

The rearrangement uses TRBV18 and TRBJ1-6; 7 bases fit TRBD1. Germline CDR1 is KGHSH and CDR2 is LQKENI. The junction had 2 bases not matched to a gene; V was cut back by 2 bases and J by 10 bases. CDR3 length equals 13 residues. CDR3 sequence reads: CASSPGDRSPLHF. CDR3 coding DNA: TGTGCCAGCTCACCAGGGGACAGATCACCCCTCCACTTT.

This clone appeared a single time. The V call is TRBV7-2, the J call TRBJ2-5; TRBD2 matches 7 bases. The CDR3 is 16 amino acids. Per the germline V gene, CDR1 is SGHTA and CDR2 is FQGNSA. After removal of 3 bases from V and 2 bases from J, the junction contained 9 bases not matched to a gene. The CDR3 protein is CASSFGPGLRQETQYF. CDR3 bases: TGTGCCAGCAGCTTTGGGCCGGGACTACGACAAGAGACCCAGTACTTC.

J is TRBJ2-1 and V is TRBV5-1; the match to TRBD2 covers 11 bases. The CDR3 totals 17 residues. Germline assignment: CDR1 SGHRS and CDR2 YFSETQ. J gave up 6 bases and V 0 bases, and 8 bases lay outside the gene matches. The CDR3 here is CASSLDFLAGGGNEQFF. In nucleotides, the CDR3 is TGCGCCAGCAGCTTGGATTTTTTAGCGGGAGGGGGCAATGAGCAGTTCTTC.

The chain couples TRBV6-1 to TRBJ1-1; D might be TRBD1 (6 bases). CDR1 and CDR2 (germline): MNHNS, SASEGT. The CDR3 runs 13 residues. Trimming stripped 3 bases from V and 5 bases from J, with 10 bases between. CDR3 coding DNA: TGTGCCAGCAGTGACAGGGGCGGAACTGAAGCTTTCTTT. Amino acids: CASSDRGGTEAFF.

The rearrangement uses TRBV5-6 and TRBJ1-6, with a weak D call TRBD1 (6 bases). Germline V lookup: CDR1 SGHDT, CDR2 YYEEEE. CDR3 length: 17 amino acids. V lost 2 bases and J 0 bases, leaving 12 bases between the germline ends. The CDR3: CASSFGQPSSYNSPLHF. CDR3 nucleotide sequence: TGTGCCAGCAGCTTTGGACAGCCGAGCTCCTATAATTCACCCCTCCACTTT.

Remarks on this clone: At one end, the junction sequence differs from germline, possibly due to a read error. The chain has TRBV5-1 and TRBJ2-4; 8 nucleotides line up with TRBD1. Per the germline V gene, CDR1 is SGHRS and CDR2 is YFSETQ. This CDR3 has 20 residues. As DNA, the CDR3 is TGCGCCAGCAGCTTGGTTCAGGGGGCAATAGGGGGAATAGCCAAAAACAGTCAGTACTTC. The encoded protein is CASSLVQGAIGGIAKNSQYF.

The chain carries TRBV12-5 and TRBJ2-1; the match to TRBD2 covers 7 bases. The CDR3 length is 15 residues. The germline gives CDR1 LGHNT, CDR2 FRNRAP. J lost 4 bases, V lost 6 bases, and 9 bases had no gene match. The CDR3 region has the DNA TGTGCTAGTGGCTCACCCGGGACTACGTACAATGAGCAGTTCTTC. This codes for CASGSPGTTYNEQFF.

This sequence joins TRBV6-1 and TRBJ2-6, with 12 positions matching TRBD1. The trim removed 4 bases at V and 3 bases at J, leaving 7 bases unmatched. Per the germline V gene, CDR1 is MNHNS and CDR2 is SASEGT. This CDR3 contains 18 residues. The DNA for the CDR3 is TGTGCCAGCAGTGGGGGGACAGGGGGCGGCGGTGGGGCCAACGTCCTGACTTTC. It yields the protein CASSGGTGGGGGANVLTF.

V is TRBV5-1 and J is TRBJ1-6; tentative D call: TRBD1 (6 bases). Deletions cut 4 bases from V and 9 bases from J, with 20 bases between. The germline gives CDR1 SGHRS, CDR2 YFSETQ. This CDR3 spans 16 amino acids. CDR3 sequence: CASSQNTGLGISPLHF. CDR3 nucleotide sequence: TGCGCCAGCAGCCAAAATACAGGGCTAGGAATTTCACCCCTCCACTTT.

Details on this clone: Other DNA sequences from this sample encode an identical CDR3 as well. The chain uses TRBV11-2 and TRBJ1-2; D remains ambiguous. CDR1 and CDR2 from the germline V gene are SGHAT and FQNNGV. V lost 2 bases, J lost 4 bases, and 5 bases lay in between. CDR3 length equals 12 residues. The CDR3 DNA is TGTGCCAGCAGCTTACTCTCCTATGGCTACACCTTC. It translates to CASSLLSYGYTF. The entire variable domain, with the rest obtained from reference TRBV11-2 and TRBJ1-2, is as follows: EAGVAQSPRYKIIEKRQSVAFWCNPISGHATLYWYQQILGQGPKLLIQFQNNGVVDDSQLPKDRFSAERLKGVDSTLKIQPAKLEDSAVYLCASSLLSYGYTFGSGTRLTVV.

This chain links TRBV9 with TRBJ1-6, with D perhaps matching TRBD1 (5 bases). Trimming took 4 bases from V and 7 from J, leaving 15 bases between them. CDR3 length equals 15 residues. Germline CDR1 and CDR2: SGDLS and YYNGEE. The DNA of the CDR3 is TGTGCCAGCAGCTCATTTACAGGCCGCAATTCACCCCTCCACTTT. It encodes CASSSFTGRNSPLHF.

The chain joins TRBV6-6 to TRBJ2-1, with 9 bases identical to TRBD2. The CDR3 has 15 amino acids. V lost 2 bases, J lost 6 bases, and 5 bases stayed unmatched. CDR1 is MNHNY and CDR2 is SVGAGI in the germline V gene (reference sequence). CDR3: CASSYVTSGPNEQFF. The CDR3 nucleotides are TGTGCCAGCAGTTACGTGACTAGCGGCCCCAATGAGCAGTTCTTC.

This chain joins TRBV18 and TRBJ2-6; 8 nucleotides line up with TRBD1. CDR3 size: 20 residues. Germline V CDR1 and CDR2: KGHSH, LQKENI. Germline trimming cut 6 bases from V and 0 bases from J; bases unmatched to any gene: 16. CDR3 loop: CASSSPNSGQDHSGANVLTF. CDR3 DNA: TGTGCCAGCTCGTCTCCTAACTCGGGACAGGACCACTCTGGGGCCAACGTCCTGACTTTC.

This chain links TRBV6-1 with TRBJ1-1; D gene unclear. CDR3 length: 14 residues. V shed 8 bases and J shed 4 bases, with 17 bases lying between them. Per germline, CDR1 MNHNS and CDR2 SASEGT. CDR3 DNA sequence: TGTGCCAGCGGATCCCGTGCGGTCTCCACTGAAGCTTTCTTT. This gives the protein CASGSRAVSTEAFF.

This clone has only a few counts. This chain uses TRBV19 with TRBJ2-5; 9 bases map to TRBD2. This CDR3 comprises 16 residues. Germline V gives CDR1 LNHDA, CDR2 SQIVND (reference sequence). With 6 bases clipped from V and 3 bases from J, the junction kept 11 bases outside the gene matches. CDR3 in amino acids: CASSSGASGEKETQYF. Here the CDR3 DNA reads TGTGCCAGTAGCTCTGGGGCTAGCGGGGAAAAAGAGACCCAGTACTTC.

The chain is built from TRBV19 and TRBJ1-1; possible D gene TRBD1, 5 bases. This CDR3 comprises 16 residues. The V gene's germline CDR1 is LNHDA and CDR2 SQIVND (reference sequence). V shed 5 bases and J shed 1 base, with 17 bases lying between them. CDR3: CASSRREGPKNTEAFF. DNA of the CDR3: TGTGCCAGTAGTCGTCGGGAGGGGCCGAAGAACACTGAAGCTTTCTTT.

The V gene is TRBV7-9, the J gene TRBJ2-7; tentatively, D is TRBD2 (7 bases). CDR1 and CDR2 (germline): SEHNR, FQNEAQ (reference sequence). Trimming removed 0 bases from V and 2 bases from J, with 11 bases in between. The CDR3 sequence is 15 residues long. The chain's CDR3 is CASSLAGGPTYEQYF. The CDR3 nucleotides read TGTGCCAGCAGCTTAGCCGGGGGGCCTACCTACGAGCAGTACTTC.

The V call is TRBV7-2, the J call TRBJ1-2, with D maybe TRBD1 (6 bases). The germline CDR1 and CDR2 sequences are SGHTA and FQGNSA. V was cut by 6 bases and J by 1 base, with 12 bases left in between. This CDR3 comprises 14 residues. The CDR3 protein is CASRALDSNYGYTF. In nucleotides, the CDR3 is TGTGCCAGCAGGGCCCTGGACAGTAACTATGGCTACACCTTC.

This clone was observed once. The CDR3 region is CASSNRNHSNQPQHF. DNA of the CDR3: TGTGCCAGCAGCAACAGAAATCATAGCAATCAGCCCCAGCATTTT. The rearrangement uses TRBV21-1 and TRBJ1-5; the table's TRBD1 call for D was not verified on the DNA. TRBV21-1 is labeled a pseudogene. The CDR3 is 15 amino acids.

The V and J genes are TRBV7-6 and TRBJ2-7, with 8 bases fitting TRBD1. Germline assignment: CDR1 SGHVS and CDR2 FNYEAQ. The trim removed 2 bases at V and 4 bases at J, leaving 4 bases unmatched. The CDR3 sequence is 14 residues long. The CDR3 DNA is TGTGCCAGCAGCTTATCCGGACAGGGATACGAGCAGTACTTC. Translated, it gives CASSLSGQGYEQYF.

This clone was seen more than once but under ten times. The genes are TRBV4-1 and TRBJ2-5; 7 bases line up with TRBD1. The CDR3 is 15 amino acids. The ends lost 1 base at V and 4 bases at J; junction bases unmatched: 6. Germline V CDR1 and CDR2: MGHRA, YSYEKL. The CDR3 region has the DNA TGCGCCAGCAGCCAAGTAGAGGGGGCGAGAGAGACCCAGTACTTC. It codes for CASSQVEGARETQYF.

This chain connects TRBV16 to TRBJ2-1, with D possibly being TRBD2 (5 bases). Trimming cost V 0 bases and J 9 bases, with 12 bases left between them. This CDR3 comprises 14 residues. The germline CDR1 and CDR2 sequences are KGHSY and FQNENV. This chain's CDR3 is CASSQSRTGGEQFF. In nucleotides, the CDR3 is TGTGCCAGCAGCCAATCCCGGACTGGCGGTGAGCAGTTCTTC.

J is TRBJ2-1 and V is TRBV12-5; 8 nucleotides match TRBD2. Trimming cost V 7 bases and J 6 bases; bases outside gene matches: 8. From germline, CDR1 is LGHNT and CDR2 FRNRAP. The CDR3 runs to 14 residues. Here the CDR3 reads CASATGLAGNEQFF. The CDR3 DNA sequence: TGTGCTAGTGCCACCGGACTAGCTGGCAATGAGCAGTTCTTC.

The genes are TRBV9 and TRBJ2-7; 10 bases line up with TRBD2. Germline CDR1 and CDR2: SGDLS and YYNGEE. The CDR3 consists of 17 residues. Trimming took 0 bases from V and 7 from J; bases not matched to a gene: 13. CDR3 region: CASSVDPTSGIKPEQYF. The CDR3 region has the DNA TGTGCCAGCAGCGTAGACCCCACTAGCGGGATTAAGCCAGAGCAGTACTTC.

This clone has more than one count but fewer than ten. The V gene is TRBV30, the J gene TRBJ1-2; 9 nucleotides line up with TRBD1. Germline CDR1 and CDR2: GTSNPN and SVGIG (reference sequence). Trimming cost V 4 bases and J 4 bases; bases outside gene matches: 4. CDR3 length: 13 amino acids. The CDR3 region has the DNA TGTGCCTGGAAGGGACAGGGAACCTATGGCTACACCTTC. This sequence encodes CAWKGQGTYGYTF.

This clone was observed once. The DNA of the CDR3 is TGCGCCAGCAGCTCTGGACTAGCGGGATCTTACACCGGGGAGCTGTTTTTT. Translating gives CASSSGLAGSYTGELFF. The chain carries TRBV5-1 and TRBJ2-2, with 12 bases lining up with TRBD2. The CDR3 sequence is 17 residues long. The V gene end was trimmed by 3 bases and the J gene end by 3 bases; junction bases not matched to a gene: 6. Germline CDR1 reads SGHRS; CDR2 reads YFSETQ.